Below are 16 T cell receptor beta chains sequenced from a single sample in a study of cytomegalovirus exposure and HLA in healthy donors. TCRdb's table, derived via immunoSEQ multiplex PCR, lists solely in-frame clones and lacks some. The sample holds under 200,000 clones, 89% seen once. Source material: PBMCs. These TCRs come from a man aged 18 to 29 in good health and CMV-seropositive.

The chain carries TRBV19 and TRBJ2-1; TRBD2 agrees at 7 bases. There are 15 residues in the CDR3. Trimming cost V 2 bases and J 3 bases; bases outside gene matches: 4. The germline V gene encodes CDR1 LNHDA and CDR2 SQIVND (reference sequence). CDR3 region: CASSIYGLVYNEQFF. DNA for the CDR3: TGTGCCAGTAGTATATACGGACTAGTCTACAATGAGCAGTTCTTC.

This clone was observed a single time. V and J are TRBV5-1 and TRBJ2-1, with a possible D match to TRBD1 (5 bases). Germline lookup yields CDR1 SGHRS and CDR2 YFSETQ. The CDR3 is 15 residues long. Trimming took off 6 bases at V and 0 bases at J, with 13 bases between the two ends. CDR3 DNA: TGCGCCAGCAAGGCAGGGTCAAACTCCTACAATGAGCAGTTCTTC. Translated, it gives CASKAGSNSYNEQFF.

The sample holds a few counts of this clone. J is TRBJ2-7 and V is TRBV19; 9 bases are a match to TRBD1. Trimming cost V 3 bases and J 2 bases; bases outside gene matches: 5. The CDR3 is 15 amino acids. Germline V CDR1 and CDR2: LNHDA, SQIVND (reference sequence). The CDR3 DNA is TGTGCCAGTAGTATCCCCGGGACAGGGACCTACGAGCAGTACTTC. Amino acid sequence: CASSIPGTGTYEQYF.

V and J are TRBV19 and TRBJ1-2; 8 nucleotides agree with TRBD1. Trimming at V came to 3 bases and at J to 5 bases, leaving 8 bases not matched to a gene. The length of the CDR3 is 15 residues. CDR1 and CDR2 from the germline V gene are LNHDA and SQIVND (reference sequence). The CDR3 DNA follows: TGTGCCAGTAGTATCGCGGACAGGGCCCTGTATGGCTACACCTTC. Encoded protein: CASSIADRALYGYTF.

The chain employs TRBV7-9 and TRBJ2-7, with D hard to call. V shed 0 bases and J shed 4 bases, with 10 bases lying between them. The germline CDR1 and CDR2 sequences are SEHNR and FQNEAQ (reference sequence). The CDR3 totals 14 residues. This CDR3 is CASSLANSQYEQYF. The CDR3 coding sequence is TGTGCCAGCAGCTTAGCGAACAGTCAGTACGAGCAGTACTTC.

The genes are TRBV5-1 and TRBJ2-1; D may be TRBD1 (6 bases). The CDR3 consists of 21 residues. The V end lost 4 bases, the J end lost 7 bases, and 36 bases lay between the germline ends. The germline CDR1 and CDR2 sequences are SGHRS and YFSETQ. The CDR3 is CASSASHRDIGKIFTYNEQFF. CDR3 nucleotides: TGCGCCAGCAGCGCATCACACCGGGACATCGGGAAAATTTTTACTTATAATGAGCAGTTCTTC.

J is TRBJ2-3 and V is TRBV5-1; tentative D call: TRBD1 (5 bases). Per germline, CDR1 SGHRS and CDR2 YFSETQ. The V end lost 0 bases, the J end lost 0 bases, and 8 bases lay between the germline ends. CDR3 size: 15 residues. CDR3 nucleotide sequence: TGCGCCAGCAGCTTGGGACAGACTAGCACAGATACGCAGTATTTT. Residues: CASSLGQTSTDTQYF.

The rearrangement uses TRBV5-4 and TRBJ2-2, with a tentative D call TRBD1 (6 bases). The CDR3 runs 14 residues. Germline CDR1 reads SGHNT; CDR2 reads YYREEE (reference sequence). V shed 2 bases and J shed 4 bases, with 9 bases lying between them. As DNA, the CDR3 is TGTGCCAGCAGCTTTGGACAGTCCACCGGGGAGCTGTTTTTT. Protein product: CASSFGQSTGELFF.

This clone was picked up one time. The chain links TRBV5-6 to TRBJ2-1, with 10 bases lining up with TRBD2. Germline V gene data show CDR1 as SGHDT and CDR2 as YYEEEE. This CDR3 is 16 amino acids long. V lost 0 bases, J lost 6 bases, and 6 bases stayed unmatched. The CDR3 DNA reads TGTGCCAGCAGCTTGGGGGCTAGCGGGAGTCGCAATGAGCAGTTCTTC. The encoded protein is CASSLGASGSRNEQFF. The full variable domain, with the rest looked up from reference TRBV5-6 and TRBJ2-1, is DAGVTQSPTHLIKTRGQQVTLRCSPKSGHDTVSWYQQALGQGPQFIFQYYEEEERQRGNFPDRFSGHQFPNYSSELNVNALLLGDSALYLCASSLGASGSRNEQFFGPGTRLTVL.

The V gene is TRBV25-1, the J gene TRBJ2-5; 7 bases fit TRBD1. CDR1 MGHDK and CDR2 SYGVNS come from the germline V gene. This CDR3 contains 16 residues. With V trimmed by 2 bases and J by 1 base, 7 bases remained unmatched. CDR3 loop: CASSEGTATFQETQYF. The CDR3 DNA reads TGTGCCAGCAGTGAAGGGACAGCCACTTTCCAAGAGACCCAGTACTTC.

J is TRBJ1-3 and V is TRBV5-1; a possible D gene is TRBD1 (6 bases). V was shortened by 4 bases and J by 3 bases, with 11 bases between the two germline ends. The CDR3 loop spans 14 amino acids. Looked up from germline, CDR1 is SGHRS and CDR2 is YFSETQ. The CDR3 coding sequence is TGCGCCAGCAGCCCCGGGACACTTGGAAACACCATATATTTT. It specifies CASSPGTLGNTIYF.

The V call is TRBV5-1, the J call TRBJ2-7; 9 bases line up with TRBD1. CDR1 is SGHRS, CDR2 YFSETQ, per germline. CDR3 length equals 14 residues. V dropped 4 bases and J dropped 4; count of bases not matched to a gene: 6. This chain's CDR3 is CASSRPGQGYEQYF. DNA of the CDR3: TGCGCCAGCAGCCGGCCGGGACAGGGTTACGAGCAGTACTTC.

In nucleotides, the CDR3 is TGTGCCAGTACCCTAGGGGTGAACACTGAAGCTTTCTTT. Its translation: CASTLGVNTEAFF. J is TRBJ1-1 and V is TRBV19; a possible D gene is TRBD1 (5 bases). Trimming took 7 bases from V and 0 from J, leaving 9 bases between them. Germline CDR1 is LNHDA and CDR2 is SQIVND (reference sequence). The CDR3 has 13 amino acids.

This chain links TRBV10-1 with TRBJ2-1; 14 bases align to TRBD2. The CDR3 is made up of 18 amino acids. The ends lost 3 bases at V and 0 bases at J; junction bases unmatched: 4. Germline CDR1 and CDR2: WNHNN and SYGVQD (reference sequence). CDR3 bases: TGCGCCAGCAGTGAAAGGACTAGCGGGAGGAGCTCCTACAATGAGCAGTTCTTC. It encodes CASSERTSGRSSYNEQFF.

The V gene is TRBV7-3, the J gene TRBJ1-3; 7 bases map to TRBD1. The ends lost 4 bases at V and 0 bases at J; junction bases unmatched: 9. The V gene's germline CDR1 is SGHTA and CDR2 FQGTGA. There are 17 residues in the CDR3. The CDR3 loop reads CASSSGVRTGSGNTIYF. CDR3 sequence (DNA): TGTGCCAGCAGCTCCGGGGTAAGGACAGGCTCTGGAAACACCATATATTTT. Using reference TRBV7-3 and TRBJ1-3 for the parts outside the CDR3, the full variable domain is GAGVSQTPSNKVTEKGKYVELRCDPISGHTALYWYRQSLGQGPEFLIYFQGTGAADDSGLPNDRFFAVRPEGSVSTLKIQRTERGDSAVYLCASSSGVRTGSGNTIYFGEGSWLTVV.

V gene TRBV4-2 combines with J gene TRBJ2-7; D possibly corresponds to TRBD2 (6 bases). V gave up 1 base and J gave up 3 bases, with 10 bases separating them. The germline CDR1 and CDR2 sequences are LGHNA and YNFKEQ. The CDR3 length is 14 residues. This CDR3 reads CASSQAGLGYEQYF. DNA for the CDR3: TGTGCCAGCAGCCAAGCGGGACTGGGCTACGAGCAGTACTTC.